The T cell receptor beta chain described here comes from a study of T cells after yellow fever vaccination. A process of 5'RACE template switching, which added a universal primer site and UMIs, was used to make TCR cDNA. TCRdb re-analysed the 5' RACE reads in MiXCR, keeping a single row per CDR3 protein. The sample lists 300,000 to 400,000 distinct CDR3 sequences; roughly 8% were seen once. Concerning this clonotype itself: What it recognizes is unknown.

The CDR3 covers 15 residues. The germline V and J ends were trimmed by 5 bases and 4 bases, with 17 bases remaining between them. The germline CDR1 and CDR2 sequences are LNHDA and SQIVND (reference sequence). General observations from the study: Within FACS-sorted repertoires, abundant clonotypes contaminating from the bulk population could be present.

The sequenced sample was PBMCs, obtained roughly 45 days after the first yellow fever vaccination. This rearrangement joins TRBV19 to TRBJ1-1; TRBD1 is a possible D gene (6 bases). The receptor was isolated from a man aged 18 to 29 who received the YFV17D yellow fever vaccine. The CDR3, as DNA: TGTGCCAGTAGTGTCGGGGGCAGGATGGGCACTGAAGCTTTCTTT. Translation gives CASSVGGRMGTEAFF.